This entry lists 24 T cell receptor beta chains sequenced from one sample in a study of shared clonotypes between healthy human individuals. Clones were sequenced by immunoSEQ multiplex PCR, and TCRdb holds only the in-frame ones, with some missing. The sample has a few hundred thousand clones, just over 65% seen once; the top ten hold around 10%. Material for sequencing was memory CD4+ T cells sorted from blood. Subset reported: CD45RA-negative fraction. These receptor sequences come from a man aged 25 to 40 in good health.

The chain uses TRBV30 and TRBJ1-5; TRBD1 is a possible D gene (5 bases). The germline V and J ends were trimmed by 2 bases and 1 base, with 21 bases remaining between them. Germline CDR1 GTSNPN, CDR2 SVGIG (reference sequence). There are 18 residues in the CDR3. The CDR3 DNA reads as TGTGCCTGGAGTAAGGGGATAGGCGGAAGTCGAAGCAATCAGCCCCAGCATTTT. This translates into CAWSKGIGGSRSNQPQHF.

The chain recombines TRBV11-2 with TRBJ2-7, with 13 bases that match TRBD2. The CDR3 consists of 17 residues. Germline assignment: CDR1 SGHAT and CDR2 FQNNGV. With 5 bases clipped from V and 0 bases from J, the junction kept 7 bases outside the gene matches. As DNA, the CDR3 is TGTGCCAGCAGCAGGACTAGCGGGAGAACCAGCTCCTACGAGCAGTACTTC. The encoded protein is CASSRTSGRTSSYEQYF.

The J gene is TRBJ2-2, the V gene TRBV11-3; possible D gene TRBD2, 6 bases. Trimming removed 5 bases at V and 0 bases at J, with 10 bases between. Germline loops: CDR1 SGHNT, CDR2 YENEEA. This CDR3 spans 15 amino acids. The CDR3 reads CASSQTRANTGELFF. For the CDR3, the DNA is TGTGCCAGCAGCCAGACTAGAGCGAACACCGGGGAGCTGTTTTTT.

The genes are TRBV28 and TRBJ2-7; D perhaps matches TRBD1 (6 bases). The CDR3 totals 13 residues. The germline gives CDR1 MDHEN, CDR2 SYDVKM. V was trimmed by 8 bases and J by 5 bases, leaving 16 bases between them. DNA of the CDR3: TGTGCCAGCCTATACAGGGATACCAACGAGCAGTACTTC. It yields the protein CASLYRDTNEQYF. The whole variable domain, filled in from reference TRBV28 and TRBJ2-7, reads DVKVTQSSRYLVKRTGEKVFLECVQDMDHENMFWYRQDPGLGLRLIYFSYDVKMKEKGDIPEGYSVSREKKERFSLILESASTNQTSMYLCASLYRDTNEQYFGPGTRLTVT.

This clone was found a few times. The CDR3 bases are TGTGCCAGCAGCTTGTGGGCAGGGGGCCGCCGGGACGAGCAGTACTTC. Residues: CASSLWAGGRRDEQYF. The chain couples TRBV5-4 to TRBJ2-7; the match to TRBD1 covers 8 bases. The germline V gene has CDR1 SGHNT and CDR2 YYREEE (reference sequence). The CDR3 consists of 16 residues. The J segment lost 5 bases and the V segment lost 1 base, leaving 11 bases of the junction unmatched.

The chain uses TRBV12-5 and TRBJ2-6; D is perhaps TRBD1 (5 bases). Between the trimmed V and J ends, which lost 5 bases and 5 bases, there was a span of 22 bases. Germline CDR1 and CDR2: LGHNT and FRNRAP. The CDR3 extends over 18 amino acids. The CDR3 bases are TGTGCTAGTGGTGAAAACAATGCAGGACAAAGTCGGGCCAACGTCCTGACTTTC. It encodes CASGENNAGQSRANVLTF.

The genes are TRBV5-1 and TRBJ2-1; 9 nucleotides line up with TRBD2. The V and J ends lost 4 bases and 7 bases, in that order; junction bases with no gene match: 9. CDR3 length: 15 amino acids. Germline loops: CDR1 SGHRS, CDR2 YFSETQ. CDR3 DNA: TGCGCCAGCAGCGTTAGCGGGAGCCTTATTAATGAGCAGTTCTTC. Residues: CASSVSGSLINEQFF.

This rearrangement joins TRBV6-6 to TRBJ1-1; D possibly corresponds to TRBD1 (5 bases). Trimming removed 5 bases at V and 8 bases at J, with 12 bases between. Per the germline V gene, CDR1 is MNHNY and CDR2 is SVGAGI (reference sequence). The CDR3 has 12 residues. The CDR3 DNA sequence: TGTGCCAGCAGTGACAGCCGGGGCGAAGCTTTCTTT. It yields the protein CASSDSRGEAFF.

V is TRBV6-5 and J is TRBJ2-1; tentative D call: TRBD1 (7 bases). V shed 6 bases and J shed 4 bases, with 13 bases lying between them. The CDR3 contains 14 residues. Germline lookup yields CDR1 MNHEY and CDR2 SVGAGI. The CDR3 here is CASRRDSGYNEQFF. CDR3 in DNA: TGTGCCAGCAGGCGGGACAGTGGGTACAATGAGCAGTTCTTC.

The genes are TRBV5-1 and TRBJ2-2, with 11 nucleotides matching TRBD2. With V trimmed by 4 bases and J by 9 bases, 5 bases remained unmatched. The CDR3 is made up of 14 amino acids. CDR1 is SGHRS and CDR2 is YFSETQ in the germline V gene. CDR3 nucleotides: TGCGCCAGCAGCGGTACTAGCGGGAGCAGGGAGCTGTTTTTT. Encoded protein: CASSGTSGSRELFF.

The CDR3 DNA reads as TGTGCCAGCAGCTTCAAAGGCTATGGCTACACCTTC. Its protein product is CASSFKGYGYTF. The chain links TRBV5-6 to TRBJ1-2; D remains unclear. Trimming left V 2 bases short and J 4 bases short, with 6 bases between. Germline V gene data show CDR1 as SGHDT and CDR2 as YYEEEE. This CDR3 region has 12 residues.

This clone has ten or more counts. This rearrangement joins TRBV28 to TRBJ1-2, with D perhaps TRBD1 (5 bases). The CDR3 has 14 residues. V was clipped by 3 bases and J by 10 bases, with 18 bases between them. Germline loops: CDR1 MDHEN, CDR2 SYDVKM. The CDR3 here is CASSFAGTEVHYTF. The DNA of the CDR3 is TGTGCCAGCAGTTTTGCCGGGACGGAGGTTCACTACACCTTC.

The genes are TRBV6-6 and TRBJ2-7; 12 bases fit TRBD2. CDR1 and CDR2 from the germline V gene are MNHNY and SVGAGI (reference sequence). This CDR3 has 15 residues. Unmatched junction bases numbered 8, after V lost 6 bases and J lost 5 bases. The CDR3 loop reads CASSPTSGRTHEQYF. The CDR3 coding sequence is TGTGCCAGCAGCCCGACTAGCGGGAGAACCCACGAGCAGTACTTC.

This clone has only a few counts. The genes are TRBV29-1 and TRBJ2-7; TRBD2 matches 11 bases. The germline V gene has CDR1 SQVTM and CDR2 ANQGSEA. The J segment lost 4 bases and the V segment lost 4 bases, leaving 6 bases of the junction unmatched. The length of the CDR3 is 14 residues. The CDR3 DNA sequence: TGCAGCGTTGGGGGGACTAGCGGTATTTACGAGCAGTACTTC. This sequence encodes CSVGGTSGIYEQYF.

Turning to this clone: This CDR3 is also generated by other DNA sequences in the sample. The CDR3 nucleotides read TGTGCCAGCAGGAATGGACAGAACACTGAAGCTTTCTTT. This encodes CASRNGQNTEAFF. The V and J genes are TRBV6-5 and TRBJ1-1, with a possible D match to TRBD1 (5 bases). Trimming stripped 6 bases from V and 1 base from J, with 9 bases between. CDR1 MNHEY and CDR2 SVGAGI come from the germline V gene. The CDR3 extends over 13 amino acids.

With regard to this clone: The identical CDR3 is also encoded by other nucleotide sequences in the sample. The chain combines TRBV7-8 with TRBJ2-2, with D perhaps assigned TRBD1 or TRBD2 (6 bases each). The CDR3 spans 15 residues. V lost 6 bases and J lost 7, with 18 bases in between. CDR1 and CDR2 from the germline V gene are SGHVS and FQNEAQ. The CDR3 DNA follows: TGTGCCAGCAGTCAAGTAGGGGGGCGGGACGGGGAGCTGTTTTTT. Translated: CASSQVGGRDGELFF.

The gene calls are TRBV18 and TRBJ1-5, with D uncertain. V was clipped by 6 bases and J by 5 bases, with 11 bases between them. The CDR3 extends over 13 amino acids. Germline V lookup: CDR1 KGHSH, CDR2 LQKENI. The CDR3 loop is CASSPNRDQPQHF. The CDR3 nucleotides read TGTGCCAGCTCTCCAAACAGAGATCAGCCCCAGCATTTT.

The rearrangement uses TRBV7-7 and TRBJ2-5, with 8 positions matching TRBD2. Germline lookup yields CDR1 SSHAT and CDR2 FNYEAQ (reference sequence). This CDR3 comprises 14 residues. V lost 5 bases to trimming and J lost 1 base; unmatched junction nucleotides: 3. The CDR3 coding sequence is TGTGCCAGCAGCCTCGGGAGGGGCCAAGAGACCCAGTACTTC. It codes for CASSLGRGQETQYF.

The chain recombines TRBV18 with TRBJ2-5, with D perhaps matching TRBD1 (6 bases). V dropped 3 bases and J dropped 5 bases, with 13 bases sitting between them. This CDR3 comprises 14 residues. CDR1 is KGHSH and CDR2 is LQKENI in the germline V gene. CDR3 sequence: CASSPLVGAETQYF. DNA for the CDR3: TGTGCCAGCTCACCCCTCGTGGGGGCCGAGACCCAGTACTTC.

This chain links TRBV5-1 with TRBJ2-1, with TRBD1 identical over 7 bases. Germline-derived CDR1 and CDR2 are SGHRS and YFSETQ. V was pared by 3 bases and J by 8 bases, with 8 bases of the junction left unmatched. The CDR3 extends over 14 amino acids. CDR3 nucleotides: TGCGCCAGCAGCTCGGACAGGATGGTCGATGAGCAGTTCTTC. This codes for CASSSDRMVDEQFF.

This clone was counted a single time. The chain is built from TRBV2 and TRBJ2-7, with 9 positions matching TRBD2. The CDR3 covers 13 residues. Germline CDR1 reads SNHLY; CDR2 reads FYNNEI. Trimming took 8 bases from V and 3 from J; bases not matched to a gene: 5. The chain's CDR3 is CASRGTSSYEQYF. The DNA of the CDR3 is TGTGCCAGCCGGGGGACTAGCAGCTACGAGCAGTACTTC.

The rearrangement joins TRBV9 to TRBJ2-5; D is unclear. CDR3 length: 14 residues. In germline, CDR1 is SGDLS, CDR2 YYNGEE. V gave up 2 bases and J gave up 3 bases, with 11 bases separating them. The CDR3 loop is CASSVSVREETQYF. In DNA form, the CDR3 reads TGTGCCAGCAGCGTGTCGGTAAGGGAAGAGACCCAGTACTTC.

V gene TRBV15 combines with J gene TRBJ2-7; TRBD2 matches 7 bases. Trimming cost V 0 bases and J 3 bases; bases outside gene matches: 5. The CDR3 runs 15 residues. Per the germline V gene, CDR1 is LNHNV and CDR2 is YYDKDF (reference sequence). CDR3 region: CATSREASSGYEQYF. CDR3 in DNA: TGTGCCACCAGCAGAGAGGCGTCTAGCGGCTACGAGCAGTACTTC.

The chain combines TRBV15 with TRBJ2-5; 11 bases agree with TRBD2. The V and J ends lost 0 bases and 6 bases, in that order; junction bases with no gene match: 18. The germline CDR1 and CDR2 sequences are LNHNV and YYDKDF (reference sequence). The CDR3 runs 20 residues. The CDR3 spells CATSRDLAVSSGRLRKTQYF. In nucleotides, the CDR3 is TGTGCCACCAGCAGAGATCTCGCGGTGTCTAGCGGGAGGCTCAGAAAGACCCAGTACTTC. The whole variable domain, filled in from reference TRBV15 and TRBJ2-5, reads DAMVIQNPRYQVTQFGKPVTLSCSQTLNHNVMYWYQQKSSQAPKLLFHYYDKDFNNEADTPDNFQSRRPNTSFCFLDIRSPGLGDTAMYLCATSRDLAVSSGRLRKTQYFGPGTRLLVL.